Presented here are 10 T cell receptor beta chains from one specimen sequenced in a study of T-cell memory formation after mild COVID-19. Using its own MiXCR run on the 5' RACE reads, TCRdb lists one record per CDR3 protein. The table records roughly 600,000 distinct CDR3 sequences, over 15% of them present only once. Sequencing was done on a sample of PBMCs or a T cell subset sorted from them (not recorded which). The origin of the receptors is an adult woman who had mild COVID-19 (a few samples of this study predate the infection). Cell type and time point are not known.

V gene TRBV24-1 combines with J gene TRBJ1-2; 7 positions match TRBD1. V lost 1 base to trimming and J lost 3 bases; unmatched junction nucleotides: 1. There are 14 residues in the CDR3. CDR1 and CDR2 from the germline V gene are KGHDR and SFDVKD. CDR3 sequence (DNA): TGTGCCACCAGTGATTTTGACAGGGACTATGGCTACACCTTC. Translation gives CATSDFDRDYGYTF.

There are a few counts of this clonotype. The CDR3 DNA sequence: TGTGCCAGCAGCTCGCCTAGCGGGAGCAATGAGCAGTTCTTC. Translated, it gives CASSSPSGSNEQFF. This chain connects TRBV11-2 to TRBJ2-1, with 10 bases identical to TRBD2. The CDR3 loop spans 14 amino acids. After removal of 4 bases from V and 6 bases from J, the junction contained 3 bases not matched to a gene. Per germline, CDR1 SGHAT and CDR2 FQNNGV.

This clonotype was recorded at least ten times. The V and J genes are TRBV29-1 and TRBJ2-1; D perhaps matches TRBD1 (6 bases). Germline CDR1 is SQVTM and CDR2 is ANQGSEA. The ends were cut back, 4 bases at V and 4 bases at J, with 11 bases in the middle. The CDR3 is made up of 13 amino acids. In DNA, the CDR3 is TGCAGCGTTGTTGGACAGACATACAATGAGCAGTTCTTC. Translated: CSVVGQTYNEQFF.

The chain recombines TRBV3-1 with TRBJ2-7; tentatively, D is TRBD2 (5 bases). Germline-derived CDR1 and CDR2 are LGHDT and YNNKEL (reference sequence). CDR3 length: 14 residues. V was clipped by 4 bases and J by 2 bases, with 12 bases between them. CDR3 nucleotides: TGTGCCAGCAGCCGAGGGAATTTTCCCTACGAGCAGTACTTC. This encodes CASSRGNFPYEQYF.

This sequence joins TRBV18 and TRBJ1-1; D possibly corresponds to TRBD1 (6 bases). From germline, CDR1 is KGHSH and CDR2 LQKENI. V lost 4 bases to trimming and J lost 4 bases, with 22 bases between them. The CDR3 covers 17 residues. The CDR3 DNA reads TGTGCCAGCTCACTAACGTACAGGGTAAGGGAGAGCACTGAAGCTTTCTTT. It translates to CASSLTYRVRESTEAFF.

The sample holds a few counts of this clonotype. The CDR3 here is CASSPPPDGQGSSYNEQFF. CDR3 nucleotides: TGTGCCAGCAGCCCGCCCCCGGATGGACAGGGGAGCTCCTACAATGAGCAGTTCTTC. The rearrangement joins TRBV7-9 to TRBJ2-1; TRBD1 aligns across 9 bases. With V trimmed by 5 bases and J by 0 bases, 14 bases remained unmatched. The germline gives CDR1 SEHNR, CDR2 FQNEAQ (reference sequence). The CDR3 spans 19 residues.

CDR3 sequence (DNA): TGTGCCAGCAGCGCCGAATTGATGCTCCTTCGGGGCTACACCTTC. Residues: CASSAELMLLRGYTF. The chain recombines TRBV5-6 with TRBJ1-2; D is unresolved. Trimming removed 4 bases from V and 8 bases from J, with 21 bases in between. CDR3 length: 15 amino acids. Per the germline V gene, CDR1 is SGHDT and CDR2 is YYEEEE.

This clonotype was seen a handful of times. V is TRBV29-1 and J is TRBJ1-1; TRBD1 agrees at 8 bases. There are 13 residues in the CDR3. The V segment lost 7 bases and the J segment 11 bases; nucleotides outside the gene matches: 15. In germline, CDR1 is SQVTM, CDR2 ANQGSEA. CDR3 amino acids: CSGDRFLTEGAFF. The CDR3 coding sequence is TGCAGCGGGGACAGGTTCCTCACAGAAGGGGCTTTCTTT.

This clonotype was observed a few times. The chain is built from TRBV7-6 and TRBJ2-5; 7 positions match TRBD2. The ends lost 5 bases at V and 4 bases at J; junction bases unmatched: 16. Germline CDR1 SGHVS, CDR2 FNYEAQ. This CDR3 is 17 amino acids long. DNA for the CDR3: TGTGCCAGCAGCCCCGAATTGGGAGGGAGGGCCGGAGAGACCCAGTACTTC. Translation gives CASSPELGGRAGETQYF.

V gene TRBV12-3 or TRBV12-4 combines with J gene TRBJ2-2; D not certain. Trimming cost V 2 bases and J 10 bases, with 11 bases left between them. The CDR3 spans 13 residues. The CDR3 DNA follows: TGTGCCAGCAGTTTATTTCGACTCTTGGAGCTGTTTTTT. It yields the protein CASSLFRLLELFF.